Listed below are T cell receptor beta chains from one sample, sequenced in a study of read filtering for tumor transcriptome and immune sequencing. Using its own MiXCR run on the reads, TCRdb lists one record per CDR3 protein. The data show fewer than 100,000 distinct CDR3 sequences, 9% to 15% seen once. Sequenced input: a population of CD138-negative cells sorted from bone marrow. The origin of the receptors is a donor older than 35 with multiple myeloma. The conserved cysteine and the conserved F or W are not part of the CDR3 here.

j_gene: TRBJ2-3
v_gene: TRBV20-1
CDR3aa: SARDLFSGSTDTQY

j_gene: TRBJ2-7
v_gene: TRBV5-1
CDR3aa: ASSAGVLAGGLPYEQY

j_gene: TRBJ2-2
v_gene: TRBV18
CDR3aa: ASSFLSPQGPNTGELF

j_gene: TRBJ2-5
v_gene: TRBV5-1
CDR3aa: ASSLAGQAAQTQY

j_gene: TRBJ2-7
v_gene: TRBV7-9
CDR3aa: ASSSHYEQY

j_gene: TRBJ2-7
v_gene: TRBV9
CDR3aa: ASSVGTGASYEQY

j_gene: TRBJ2-3
v_gene: TRBV20-1
CDR3aa: SARSLASSTDTQY

j_gene: TRBJ2-3
v_gene: TRBV29-1
CDR3aa: SPQGSMGTDTQY

j_gene: TRBJ2-1
v_gene: TRBV9
CDR3aa: ASSVDLWNEQF

j_gene: TRBJ1-5
v_gene: TRBV19
CDR3aa: ASSIDLQHWH

j_gene: TRBJ1-1
v_gene: TRBV5-6
CDR3aa: ASRQTGTGNTEAF

j_gene: TRBJ2-2
v_gene: TRBV6-5
CDR3aa: ASKEGGRNTGELF

j_gene: TRBJ2-7
v_gene: TRBV19
CDR3aa: ASSRRAVTNYEQY

j_gene: TRBJ2-5
v_gene: TRBV11-2
CDR3aa: ASSSSGTTEETQY

j_gene: TRBJ2-7
v_gene: TRBV20-1
CDR3aa: SGGLTYEQY

j_gene: TRBJ2-2
v_gene: TRBV7-2
CDR3aa: ASSSSGGTGELF

j_gene: TRBJ2-2
v_gene: TRBV10-3
CDR3aa: AITGTGNTGELF

j_gene: TRBJ1-5
v_gene: TRBV20-1
CDR3aa: SATTGGNQPQH

j_gene: TRBJ2-2
v_gene: TRBV12-3/TRBV12-4
CDR3aa: ASRAGSNTGELF

j_gene: TRBJ2-3
v_gene: TRBV29-1
CDR3aa: SVSRLGKNRTDTQY

j_gene: TRBJ2-5
v_gene: TRBV5-1
CDR3aa: ASRPGLAGRVTQY

j_gene: TRBJ2-7
v_gene: TRBV5-1
CDR3aa: ASSLGTLSYEQY

j_gene: TRBJ2-7
v_gene: TRBV5-1
CDR3aa: ASSPDRVRYEQY

j_gene: TRBJ1-5
v_gene: TRBV12-3/TRBV12-4
CDR3aa: ASSQNHAVGQPQH

j_gene: TRBJ2-2
v_gene: TRBV6-5
CDR3aa: ASSAGGTGELF

j_gene: TRBJ1-5
v_gene: TRBV29-1
CDR3aa: SVRAGSVGQPQH

j_gene: TRBJ1-5
v_gene: TRBV18
CDR3aa: ASSPDSLQPQH

j_gene: TRBJ1-3
v_gene: TRBV25-1
CDR3aa: ASSDEPRGPGNTIY

j_gene: TRBJ2-7
v_gene: TRBV3-1
CDR3aa: ASSQAGLAGAGEQY

j_gene: TRBJ2-1
v_gene: TRBV20-1
CDR3aa: SAPGTSGSGVEQF

j_gene: TRBJ2-1
v_gene: TRBV11-3
CDR3aa: ASSLRSGGAFNEQF

j_gene: TRBJ2-1
v_gene: TRBV24-1
CDR3aa: ATSTAGGFNEQF

j_gene: TRBJ2-5
v_gene: TRBV10-2
CDR3aa: ASSPTGSLQETQY

j_gene: TRBJ2-6
v_gene: TRBV9
CDR3aa: ASSGRIDPTSGANVLT

j_gene: TRBJ2-2
v_gene: TRBV6-1
CDR3aa: ASSEAVYVSRTGELF

j_gene: TRBJ1-1
v_gene: TRBV20-1
CDR3aa: SADGQGSAEAF

j_gene: TRBJ1-1
v_gene: TRBV20-1
CDR3aa: SAPDRRNTEAF

j_gene: TRBJ1-5
v_gene: TRBV20-1
CDR3aa: SARVNNQPQH

j_gene: TRBJ2-1
v_gene: TRBV7-3
CDR3aa: ASSLGRTSYNEQF

j_gene: TRBJ2-5
v_gene: TRBV27
CDR3aa: ASSPPGPSQETQY

j_gene: TRBJ2-5
v_gene: TRBV13
CDR3aa: ASSLGNQETQY

j_gene: TRBJ2-1
v_gene: TRBV10-3
CDR3aa: AISESSGKPHEQF

j_gene: TRBJ2-1
v_gene: TRBV6-2/TRBV6-3
CDR3aa: ASLAGDLYNEQF

j_gene: TRBJ2-4
v_gene: TRBV3-1
CDR3aa: ASSPRGQGGAKNIQY

j_gene: TRBJ2-2
v_gene: TRBV19
CDR3aa: ASSIGPNTGELF

j_gene: TRBJ1-6
v_gene: TRBV7-3
CDR3aa: ASSNDRFGYYNSPLH

j_gene: TRBJ1-1
v_gene: TRBV20-1
CDR3aa: SAESGARAEAF

j_gene: TRBJ2-1
v_gene: TRBV5-4
CDR3aa: ASSSVAGARNEQF

j_gene: TRBJ1-4
v_gene: TRBV19
CDR3aa: ASSIAGGYEKLF

j_gene: TRBJ2-3
v_gene: TRBV12-3/TRBV12-4
CDR3aa: ASSRESPDTQY

j_gene: TRBJ2-5
v_gene: TRBV3-1
CDR3aa: ASSQKSWPGVETQY

j_gene: TRBJ2-1
v_gene: TRBV19
CDR3aa: ASSIPGQGAYNEQF

j_gene: TRBJ2-1
v_gene: TRBV19
CDR3aa: AVGGRGRIEQF

j_gene: TRBJ2-7
v_gene: TRBV27
CDR3aa: ASSAYYEQY

j_gene: TRBJ2-1
v_gene: TRBV2
CDR3aa: ASNLGTSGSQW